This is a list of T cell receptor beta chains from one sample in a study of blood T cell repertoires in COVID-19. Method: immunoSEQ multiplex PCR; TCRdb's copy keeps in-frame clones and lacks some. The sample shows some 200,000 clones, around 90% of them seen only once. Specimen: peripheral blood. All receptors come from a man aged 18 to 35 with active or convalescent COVID-19. The CDR3 runs from the conserved cysteine through the conserved F or W. Fields, in order: CDR3 length, D gene, J gene, V gene, clone size, CDR3 protein, CDR3 DNA. D genes are given only for firm matches. A clone size is listed for some rows: how often the clone was seen (once, few, many), or a class if it is expanded.

length: 19
D: TRBD1
J: TRBJ2-3
V: TRBV7-9
size: -
CDR3: CASSLGTVSGTPSTDTQYF
DNA: TGTGCCAGCAGCTTGGGGACAGTCTCCGGGACCCCTAGCACAGATACGCAGTATTTT

length: 15
D: -
J: TRBJ2-1
V: TRBV6-5
size: once
CDR3: CASGQSVSSYNEQFF
DNA: TGTGCCAGCGGACAAAGTGTGAGCTCCTACAATGAGCAGTTCTTC

length: 12
D: -
J: TRBJ2-1
V: TRBV18
size: -
CDR3: CASSRGTAEQFF
DNA: TGTGCCAGCTCTCGCGGGACAGCCGAGCAGTTCTTC

length: 13
D: -
J: TRBJ1-1
V: TRBV18
size: once
CDR3: CASSPQGRTEAFF
DNA: TGTGCCAGCTCACCACAGGGGAGGACTGAAGCTTTCTTT

length: 16
D: -
J: TRBJ1-4
V: TRBV18
size: -
CDR3: CASSPNTPGANEKLFF
DNA: TGTGCCAGCTCACCAAACACCCCCGGGGCTAATGAAAAACTGTTTTTT

length: 13
D: -
J: TRBJ2-5
V: TRBV9
size: -
CDR3: CASSIGGWETQYF
DNA: TGTGCCAGCAGCATTGGAGGGTGGGAGACCCAGTACTTC

length: 13
D: -
J: TRBJ2-7
V: TRBV28
size: few
CDR3: CASSIGGSYEQYF
DNA: TGTGCCAGCAGTATCGGGGGTTCCTACGAGCAGTACTTC

length: 13
D: -
J: TRBJ1-3
V: TRBV10-3
size: -
CDR3: CAISGTAGNTIYF
DNA: TGTGCCATCAGTGGGACAGCTGGAAACACCATATATTTT

length: 18
D: TRBD1
J: TRBJ2-1
V: TRBV7-6
size: once
CDR3: CASSLVLNGQGSYNEQFF
DNA: TGTGCCAGCAGCTTAGTTCTAAATGGACAGGGGTCCTACAATGAGCAGTTCTTC

length: 14
D: -
J: TRBJ1-1
V: TRBV12-5
size: -
CDR3: CASGLVNRGSEAFF
DNA: TGTGCTAGTGGTTTGGTAAATAGGGGGTCCGAAGCTTTCTTT

length: 12
D: -
J: TRBJ2-1
V: TRBV11-2
size: -
CDR3: CASSPGGTSRFF
DNA: TGTGCCAGCAGCCCCGGTGGGACAAGTAGGTTCTTC

length: 14
D: TRBD1
J: TRBJ2-5
V: TRBV27
size: -
CDR3: CASRSEGAWETQYF
DNA: TGTGCCAGCAGATCAGAGGGGGCCTGGGAGACCCAGTACTTC

length: 16
D: TRBD1
J: TRBJ1-1
V: TRBV4-2
size: -
CDR3: CASSQAPGQGGGEAFF
DNA: TGTGCCAGCAGCCAAGCCCCTGGACAGGGAGGGGGTGAAGCTTTCTTT

length: 14
D: -
J: TRBJ1-2
V: TRBV4-1
size: once
CDR3: CASSIRQEFYGYTF
DNA: TGCGCCAGCAGCATCCGACAGGAATTCTATGGCTACACCTTC

length: 15
D: -
J: TRBJ1-1
V: TRBV15
size: -
CDR3: CATSRVKGGATEAFF
DNA: TGTGCCACCAGCAGAGTCAAAGGGGGTGCCACTGAAGCTTTCTTT

length: 13
D: -
J: TRBJ2-7
V: TRBV6-6
size: -
CDR3: CASSLPPGYEQYF
DNA: TGTGCCAGCAGTTTACCCCCAGGATACGAGCAGTACTTC

length: 14
D: -
J: TRBJ2-3
V: TRBV5-4
size: once
CDR3: CASSKTSTLDTQYF
DNA: TGTGCCAGCAGCAAGACTAGTACCTTAGATACGCAGTATTTT

length: 19
D: TRBD1
J: TRBJ2-1
V: TRBV7-3
size: once
CDR3: CASSSPPGRQGAPHNEQFF
DNA: TGTGCCAGCAGCTCCCCCCCCGGGCGACAGGGTGCTCCCCACAATGAGCAGTTCTTC

length: 14
D: TRBD1
J: TRBJ1-1
V: TRBV6-5
size: -
CDR3: CASRSGGVHTEAFF
DNA: TGTGCCAGCAGATCAGGGGGCGTCCACACTGAAGCTTTCTTT

length: 13
D: TRBD2
J: TRBJ2-7
V: TRBV6-5
size: -
CDR3: CASRGGLAYEQYF
DNA: TGTGCCAGCAGGGGGGGACTAGCTTACGAGCAGTACTTC

length: 13
D: -
J: TRBJ1-1
V: TRBV7-9
size: -
CDR3: CASSRDRYTEAFF
DNA: TGTGCCAGCAGCCGTGACAGATACACTGAAGCTTTCTTT

length: 13
D: -
J: TRBJ1-1
V: TRBV10-1
size: -
CDR3: CASAGTLNTEAFF
DNA: TGCGCCAGCGCCGGGACACTGAACACTGAAGCTTTCTTT

length: 14
D: TRBD1
J: TRBJ2-7
V: TRBV5-8
size: -
CDR3: CASSLGTGYDEQYF
DNA: TGTGCCAGCAGCCTAGGGACAGGGTATGACGAGCAGTACTTC

length: 14
D: TRBD1
J: TRBJ2-2
V: TRBV6-4
size: few
CDR3: CASSDGQGAGELFF
DNA: TGTGCCAGCAGTGACGGACAGGGGGCCGGGGAGCTGTTTTTT

length: 12
D: -
J: TRBJ2-4
V: TRBV7-2
size: -
CDR3: CASSLGQGRQYF
DNA: TGTGCCAGCAGCTTAGGGCAGGGGCGACAGTACTTC

length: 16
D: TRBD1
J: TRBJ1-4
V: TRBV18
size: -
CDR3: CASSLFDRGIDEKLFF
DNA: TGTGCCAGCTCACTATTTGACAGGGGAATCGACGAAAAACTGTTTTTT

length: 13
D: -
J: TRBJ2-1
V: TRBV4-3
size: -
CDR3: CASSQDRYNQQFF
DNA: TGCGCCAGCAGCCAAGACAGGTATAACCAGCAGTTCTTC

length: 21
D: TRBD2
J: TRBJ2-3
V: TRBV7-6
size: -
CDR3: CASSLHSRGLAGGGAYGTQYF
DNA: TGTGCCAGCAGCCTCCACTCTCGGGGGCTAGCGGGAGGGGGGGCGTACGGTACGCAGTATTTT

length: 15
D: TRBD2
J: TRBJ2-7
V: TRBV7-8
size: -
CDR3: CASSLALRGAYEQYF
DNA: TGTGCCAGCAGCTTAGCACTACGGGGGGCCTACGAGCAGTACTTC

length: 13
D: TRBD2
J: TRBJ2-2
V: TRBV11-3
size: -
CDR3: CASSSKREGALFF
DNA: TGTGCCAGCAGCTCGAAGCGGGAGGGCGCGCTGTTTTTT

length: 14
D: TRBD2
J: TRBJ2-5
V: TRBV7-9
size: -
CDR3: CASSTSGSQETQYF
DNA: TGTGCCAGCAGCACTAGCGGGAGTCAGGAGACCCAGTACTTC

length: 15
D: TRBD1
J: TRBJ1-1
V: TRBV2
size: -
CDR3: CASRPRTGVGTEAFF
DNA: TGTGCCAGCAGACCCAGGACAGGGGTGGGGACTGAAGCTTTCTTT

length: 14
D: TRBD2
J: TRBJ2-5
V: TRBV29-1
size: -
CDR3: CSVEGGGRQETQYF
DNA: TGCAGCGTTGAGGGGGGAGGGCGCCAAGAGACCCAGTACTTC